This TCR beta chain was recorded in a study of regulatory T cells in long-lasting Graves disease. Relying on iRepertoire HTBI primers and Arm-PCR of CDR3 regions, the team built TCR beta libraries. MiXCR, run by TCRdb on the multiplex PCR reads, gives a single entry per CDR3 protein. The sample yields almost 350,000 distinct CDR3 sequences, about 20% seen once. Time point here: persistent/refractory GD, antithyroid drugs over 5 years with positive TRAb. PBMCs provided the RNA from which the TCR library was made. This CDR3 comprises 15 residues. The germline V gene has CDR1 SGHAT and CDR2 FQNNGV. V lost 11 bases and J lost 7, with 23 bases in between. Remarks on this clonotype: What it binds is unknown. This may be a read error: a much more frequent sequence differs by one nucleotide.

Overall study results and limits: TCR diversity was lower in persistent Graves' patients than in newly diagnosed ones.

Sample: peripheral blood mononuclear cells (PBMCs), taken when the disease was refractory, from a patient treated with antithyroid drugs. The receptor was isolated from a female donor with Graves disease. V gene TRBV11-2 combines with J gene TRBJ1-4; D perhaps matches TRBD1 (6 bases). DNA of the CDR3: TGTGCCGGCAAGTCCTACAGGGCCCGAAGTGAAAAACTGTTTTTT. It specifies CAGKSYRARSEKLFF.